This T cell receptor beta chain was profiled in a study of blood T cells in healthy people across ages (dated by TCRdb to about 2015). As for the study more broadly: Template switching captured roughly one uniquely barcoded TCR beta cDNA molecule per two T cells in model experiments. Donors of different ages were randomly distributed across sequencing lanes to avoid experimental bias. Four age groups were formed from the donors: young (average roughly 16 years), middle-aged (approximately 40), aged (under 70) and long-lived (about 80). Age-related changes in TCR beta repertoire diversity were measured in the study by deep sequencing normalized with unique cDNA molecular identifiers. Using the same blood draw, the study looked at two additional independent replicas of 1 million unique cDNA reads for two donors, one aged 18 to 30 and the other aged 80 or older.

From the cysteine through the phenylalanine, the CDR3 covers 13 amino acids. Just CDR3 DNA is preserved here, 39 bases in frame from base 1. V ends up 5 bases short and J 12 bases short, with an unmatched junction base count of 12. This clonotype showed up just a few times. Its recognized antigen is unknown. It has no much larger one-base neighbor in the sample; base qualities were not kept. General conclusions and limits of the study: Compared with the aged group, the long-lived group had more naive CD4+ T cells, fewer expanded clones and increased TCR diversity, suggesting age selection. The percentage of naive T cells measured by flow cytometry correlated strongly with observed TCR beta diversity. The CMV infection status of donors was not known, potentially confounding age-related changes in expanded clonotypes. Because profiling used bulk unsorted PBMCs, naive and antigen-experienced compartments could not be compared conclusively. Estimates of total diversity from one million sequenced T cells were regarded as lower bounds and underestimates. Observed TCR beta diversity per million T cells fell roughly linearly with age, and a significant reduction was already apparent by age roughly 40.

The library came from 5' RACE. Sequenced on an Illumina HiSeq 2500. A second PCR of about 7 to 12 cycles was run with a J-beta primer mix and a sample-barcoded 5' primer. A unique molecular identifier was introduced onto each TCR beta cDNA molecule by a template-switch 5' adaptor carrying 12 random nucleotides. Each sample yielded at least 2.5 million CDR3-containing paired-end reads. The Mint cDNA synthesis kit, primed by a TRBC-specific oligonucleotide, was used to synthesize first-strand cDNA from all RNA. Following uracil-DNA glycosylase treatment, a first 18-cycle PCR with universal primers M1SS and BC2_uni_R was performed on all cDNA. As for the original processing: Each sample was normalized by randomly selecting 1 million high-quality reads, each carrying a distinct molecular identifier. Reads with shared molecular identifiers were discarded instead of being binned into consensus sequences. CDR3 identification, clonotype clustering and error correction used MiTCR with a Q25 quality threshold and the strictest error-elimination algorithm. Lower-bound total TCR beta diversity was estimated with a nonparametric unseen species model using Euler transformation. TCRdb reworked the public reads: Q25 trimming with fastp, MiXCR clone assembly, productive beta chains retained. Entries that share a CDR3 protein sequence are merged under the most common genes and DNA. These V and J calls are TCRdb output, not the study's own analysis. This sample gives 1,500,000 or so distinct CDR3 sequences in total; roughly 43% of them show up just once. The leading ten clones occupy over 3.5% of the sample.

The donors were roughly 40 Caucasian individuals from Russia, aged 6 to 90 years, who were systemically healthy. Each donor gave around 9.9 milliliters of peripheral blood, collected into EDTA-treated Vacutainer tubes. Ficoll-Paque density-gradient centrifugation was used to isolate PBMCs, with at least 6.5 million per sample. Trizol reagent was used to extract total RNA from the PBMCs, yielding at least 6 micrograms per sample. For every donor, an aliquot of PBMCs went through flow cytometry to measure the percentages of naive CD45RAhigh/CD27high T cells. The clonotype comes from a woman under 30 in good health. The V and J segments used are TRBV12-3 or TRBV12-4 and TRBJ2-5; TRBD1 lines up with 7 middle nucleotides. Specimen: blood. CDR3 region: CASSMNRDSKEYF. The base sequence is TGTGCCAGCAGTATGAACCGGGACAGTAAGGAGTACTTC.